This T cell receptor (beta chain) comes out of a study of T cells after yellow fever vaccination. As for the study in general: Preparation of fractions with low cell numbers was performed using SMART-Seq v4 Ultra Low Input.

The CDR3 has 15 residues. Trimming stripped 1 base from V and 4 bases from J, with 11 bases between. The germline gives CDR1 MNHEY, CDR2 SVGEGT. By 5'RACE template switching, TCR cDNA was produced, with a universal primer site and UMIs added in the process. TCRdb ran MiXCR on the 5' RACE reads and lists one entry per CDR3 protein. The table has 450,000 to 550,000 distinct CDR3 sequences, just over 20% seen once. Specimen: PBMCs, collected less than 25 days after the first yellow fever vaccination. This TCR was sampled from a man aged 18 to 29 who received the YFV17D yellow fever vaccine. This chain uses TRBV6-2 or TRBV6-3 with TRBJ2-1; D ambiguous. The CDR3 sequence is CASSYYAIGYNEQFF. The CDR3 DNA follows: TGTGCCAGCAGTTACTATGCCATCGGTTACAATGAGCAGTTCTTC.